This TCR beta chain was identified in a study of blood T cell repertoires in COVID-19. Study context: The United States, Italy and Spain supplied acute and convalescent COVID-19 samples. T cells, B-cell-depleted T cells, or PBMCs provided the cDNA or gDNA that served as material.

The V gene's germline CDR1 is KGHSH and CDR2 LQKENI. V trimming: 4 bases; J trimming: 1 base; junction bases outside the gene matches: 7. This CDR3 has 18 residues. Under the authors' procedure: Amplified reference gene primers provided the basis for estimating nucleated cell counts. Assay: immunoSEQ multiplex PCR; the TCRdb copy retains only in-frame clones and omits some. That table gives V, J and clone size, and the DNA gave D and trimming. The sample yields over 200,000 clones, 75% to 85% seen once. Seattle cases were enrolled at active infection and followed longitudinally. The sequence was obtained from a woman under 40 with COVID-19, enrolled during active disease. The V gene is TRBV18, the J gene TRBJ2-5; 15 bases map to TRBD2. The sample was peripheral blood. CDR3 amino acids: CASSQPRTSGRVQETQYF. As DNA, the CDR3 is TGTGCCAGCTCACAACCACGGACTAGCGGGAGGGTCCAAGAGACCCAGTACTTC.